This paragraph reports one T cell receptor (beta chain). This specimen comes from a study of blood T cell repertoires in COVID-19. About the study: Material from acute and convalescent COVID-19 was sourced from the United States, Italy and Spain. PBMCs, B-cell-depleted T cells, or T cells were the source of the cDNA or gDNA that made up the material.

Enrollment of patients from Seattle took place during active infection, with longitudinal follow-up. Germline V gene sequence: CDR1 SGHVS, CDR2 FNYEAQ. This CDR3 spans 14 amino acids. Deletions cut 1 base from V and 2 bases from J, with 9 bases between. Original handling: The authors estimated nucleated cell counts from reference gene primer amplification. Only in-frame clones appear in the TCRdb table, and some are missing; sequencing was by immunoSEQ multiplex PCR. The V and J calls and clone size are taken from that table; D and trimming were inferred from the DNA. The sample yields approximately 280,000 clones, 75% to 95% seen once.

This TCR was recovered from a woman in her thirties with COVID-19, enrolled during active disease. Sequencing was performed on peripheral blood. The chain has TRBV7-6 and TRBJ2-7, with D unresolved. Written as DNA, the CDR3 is TGTGCCAGCAGCTTAGGGCCGAAAGCCTACGAGCAGTACTTC. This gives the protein CASSLGPKAYEQYF.